This paragraph covers one TCR beta chain sequence. No antigen is known for it. No much larger clone exists at a distance of one base, and base qualities are not known. The CDR3, cysteine through phenylalanine, is 14 amino acids long. Only CDR3 DNA remains: 42 bases, in frame from the first base. The germline V gene gives CDR1 as SGHDT and CDR2 as YYEEEE. The germline V and J ends show losses of 4 bases and 6 bases respectively, and no gene match explains 7 bases of the junction. Donors formed part of the validation cohort, which comprised over a hundred subjects and was distinct from the first cohort of fewer than 750 subjects. The sample originates from a study of cytomegalovirus exposure and HLA in healthy donors (dated by TCRdb to 2015 to 2018). Looking at the study overall: According to a later analysis, one platform produced both the 120 validation repertoires and the 730 or so repertoires of the first cohort. The aim of the study was to test whether cataloging public T cell receptors could identify signatures of past pathogen exposure. In addition to the first cohort of hundreds of subjects, a separate validation cohort of 130 or so different subjects was used. High-throughput TCR immunosequencing, statistical association of individual TCRs with disease status, and machine learning were combined to predict cytomegalovirus infection status. The investigation overall reported the following: Cytomegalovirus status was reported to be diagnosed by the classifier with high specificity and sensitivity in both the original and validation cohorts. The authors suggested that the approach could potentially be generalized to other disease states and immunological phenotypes. Subsequent analysis determined that TCRs grouped into clusters in the first cohort also showed a tendency toward co-occurrence across the roughly 130 validation repertoires, and 94% of cluster scores exceeded 0. All 120 or so repertoires were used to score co-occurrence in the validation cohort in a later analysis, because that analysis had no HLA typing for the cohort. In vitro tests confirmed that a few of the cytomegalovirus-associated TCR beta chains recognize cytomegalovirus antigens. A total of 164 TCR beta chains were listed by the study as associated with cytomegalovirus. Most TCR sequences were observed very rarely across donors, whereas some public TCRs were present in many individuals.

Libraries were built with the immunoSEQ multiplex PCR assay. As for the original processing: A statistical classification framework was developed to diagnose cytomegalovirus status using the catalog of TCR beta chain sequences. TCRdb obtained this table from immuneACCESS and retained in-frame rearrangements with V and J assigned. These tables miss some clones; where compared with another copy, unresolved V genes account for less than half of the shortfall, and the remainder is unexplained. D and trimming were read from the DNA, whereas the V and J calls and clone size are those reported in that table. The sample has tens of thousands of clones on record, roughly 89% of them singletons. 3.5% to 4% of the sample is in the top ten clones.

This clonotype originated in a woman younger than 30 in good health and CMV-seropositive. The specimen was PBMCs. This receptor chain uses TRBV5-6 and TRBJ1-2, with 9 central nucleotides matching TRBD1. The nucleotide sequence is TGTGCCAGCAGCATGGGACAGGGAACCCATGGCTACACCTTC. Its product reads: CASSMGQGTHGYTF.